The rows below give T cell receptor beta chains drawn from one sample of a study of human T cells and chemical hapten exposure. One entry per CDR3 protein, called by TCRdb with MiXCR from the RACE reads. The profile shows roughly 250,000 distinct CDR3 sequences, approximately 8.6% of them singletons. Here the sequenced sample was whole blood, taken in connection with sensitization to the hapten diphenylcyclopropenone (DPC). These TCRs come from a woman between 40 and 50 years old with alopecia areata. Some clones in this sample may be carry-over from other donors' samples. CDR3s include the opening cysteine and the closing phenylalanine or tryptophan. The D gene is left open where the match is weak. For some rows the clone size is stated as once, few or many, or as a class when expanded; others skip it.

size: .; D: .; J: TRBJ2-5; V: TRBV7-8; length: 16; CDR3: CASSLRGGANQETQYF; DNA: TGTGCCAGCAGCTTGAGGGGGGGCGCCAACCAAGAGACCCAGTACTTC
size: .; D: .; J: TRBJ2-7; V: TRBV28; length: 15; CDR3: CASSPSGLRAYEQYF; DNA: TGTGCCAGCAGTCCGTCGGGTTTGCGGGCCTACGAGCAGTACTTC
size: many; D: .; J: TRBJ2-2; V: TRBV6-4; length: 14; CDR3: CASSAQGNTGELFF; DNA: TGTGCCAGCAGTGCCCAGGGTAACACCGGGGAGCTGTTTTTT
size: .; D: .; J: TRBJ2-3; V: TRBV7-2; length: 15; CDR3: CASSLSLLGTDTQYF; DNA: TGTGCCAGCAGCTTATCACTACTCGGCACAGATACGCAGTATTTT
size: few; D: .; J: TRBJ2-3; V: TRBV20-1; length: 12; CDR3: CSARASTDTQYF; DNA: TGCAGTGCCCGGGCCAGCACAGATACGCAGTATTTT
size: few; D: TRBD1; J: TRBJ2-7; V: TRBV4-1; length: 14; CDR3: CASSQVSQGDEQYF; DNA: TGCGCCAGCAGCCAAGTATCTCAGGGGGACGAGCAGTACTTC
size: .; D: .; J: TRBJ2-7; V: TRBV12-3/TRBV12-4; length: 12; CDR3: CASSFIFYEQYF; DNA: TGTGCCAGCAGCTTCATCTTCTACGAGCAGTACTTC
size: .; D: TRBD2; J: TRBJ2-3; V: TRBV7-2; length: 16; CDR3: CASAWTSGRAVDTQYF; DNA: TGTGCCAGCGCTTGGACTAGCGGGAGGGCCGTAGATACGCAGTATTTT
size: .; D: TRBD1; J: TRBJ1-2; V: TRBV29-1; length: 17; CDR3: CSVEVGSRTGANYGYTF; DNA: TGCAGCGTTGAAGTTGGATCCCGGACAGGGGCTAACTATGGCTACACCTTC
size: .; D: TRBD1; J: TRBJ1-6; V: TRBV28; length: 14; CDR3: CASTGGMNNSPLHF; DNA: TGTGCCAGTACAGGGGGTATGAATAATTCACCCCTCCACTTT
size: .; D: .; J: TRBJ1-5; V: TRBV4-1; length: 14; CDR3: CASSRAGSPQPQHF; DNA: TGCGCCAGCAGCCGAGCCGGGAGTCCTCAGCCCCAGCATTTT
size: many; D: .; J: TRBJ1-6; V: TRBV27; length: 14; CDR3: CASSLSSGYSPLHF; DNA: TGTGCCAGCAGTTTATCGTCAGGGTATTCACCCCTCCACTTT
size: .; D: .; J: TRBJ1-1; V: TRBV2; length: 14; CDR3: CASSGYGQPSEAFF; DNA: TGTGCCAGCAGCGGGTATGGACAGCCTTCTGAAGCTTTCTTT
size: few; D: .; J: TRBJ2-1; V: TRBV6-1; length: 15; CDR3: CASSESGGSYNEQFF; DNA: TGTGCCAGCAGTGAATCCGGGGGATCCTACAATGAGCAGTTCTTC
size: many; D: .; J: TRBJ2-5; V: TRBV23-1; length: 17; CDR3: CASNSGVAENGIETQYF; DNA: TGCGCCAGTAACTCTGGGGTGGCGGAAAATGGGATTGAGACCCAGTACTTC
size: many; D: .; J: TRBJ1-1; V: TRBV6-2/TRBV6-3; length: 14; CDR3: CASSYVGLGTEAFF; DNA: TGTGCCAGCAGTTACGTCGGGTTGGGCACTGAAGCTTTCTTT
size: few; D: .; J: TRBJ2-3; V: TRBV6-2/TRBV6-3; length: 15; CDR3: CASSAGKGTTDTQYF; DNA: TGTGCCAGCAGTGCCGGGAAGGGGACCACAGATACGCAGTATTTT
size: few; D: .; J: TRBJ2-1; V: TRBV28; length: 15; CDR3: CASTTSSRPHNEQFF; DNA: TGTGCCAGCACCACGTCGTCGAGGCCCCACAATGAGCAGTTCTTC
size: .; D: .; J: TRBJ1-5; V: TRBV6-1; length: 16; CDR3: CASSEAWRSGNQPQHF; DNA: TGTGCCAGCAGTGAAGCATGGCGTTCTGGCAATCAGCCCCAGCATTTT
size: .; D: .; J: TRBJ2-7; V: TRBV6-2/TRBV6-3; length: 15; CDR3: CASSYTTLLAAWQYF; DNA: TGTGCCAGCAGTTACACGACCTTACTAGCTGCTTGGCAGTACTTC